Presented here are 6 T cell receptor beta chains from one specimen sequenced in a study of T cell changes during pregnancy in multiple sclerosis. Profiled with immunoSEQ multiplex PCR; TCRdb holds only in-frame clones, not every one. Found here are tens of thousands of clones, 85% to 95% of them singletons; the top ten hold roughly 6.1%. The sequences come from CD8+ T cells from peripheral blood mononuclear cells, collected in the third trimester of pregnancy. Source of these receptors: a female donor with multiple sclerosis, enrolled in a pregnancy study.

V gene TRBV7-9 combines with J gene TRBJ1-2, with 9 bases identical to TRBD1. The ends lost 5 bases at V and 7 bases at J; junction bases unmatched: 8. CDR3 size: 14 residues. Germline V gene sequence: CDR1 SEHNR, CDR2 FQNEAQ (reference sequence). Written as DNA, the CDR3 is TGTGCCAGCAGCGGGAGAACAGGGGGCTTTGGCTACACCTTC. Encoded protein: CASSGRTGGFGYTF.

The chain has TRBV7-9 and TRBJ2-7, with 8 bases matching TRBD1. The CDR3 spans 14 residues. The junction had 1 base not matched to a gene; V was cut back by 1 base and J by 2 bases. Germline V lookup: CDR1 SEHNR, CDR2 FQNEAQ (reference sequence). CDR3 nucleotide sequence: TGTGCCAGCAGCTTAGGGACAGGGCCCTACGAGCAGTACTTC. Protein product: CASSLGTGPYEQYF. The full variable domain, completed using reference TRBV7-9 and TRBJ2-7, is DTGVSQNPRHKITKRGQNVTFRCDPISEHNRLYWYRQTLGQGPEFLTYFQNEAQLEKSRLLSDRFSAERPKGSFSTLEIQRTEQGDSAMYLCASSLGTGPYEQYFGPGTRLTVT.

The rearrangement uses TRBV6-1 and TRBJ2-7; weak D call: TRBD2 (6 bases). V gave up 5 bases and J gave up 0 bases, with 14 bases separating them. The CDR3 extends over 15 amino acids. Germline V gene lookup returns CDR1 MNHNS and CDR2 SASEGT. The CDR3 region is CASSPTDGSSYEQYF. In DNA form, the CDR3 reads TGTGCCAGCAGTCCAACGGACGGGAGCTCCTACGAGCAGTACTTC.

The genes are TRBV7-9 and TRBJ1-1, with 8 bases aligning to TRBD1. CDR1 and CDR2 (germline): SEHNR, FQNEAQ (reference sequence). Germline trimming cut 6 bases from V and 0 bases from J; bases unmatched to any gene: 6. The CDR3 has 15 residues. DNA of the CDR3: TGTGCCAGCAGATATCAGACAGGGGTGAACACTGAAGCTTTCTTT. Translation: CASRYQTGVNTEAFF.

The chain links TRBV29-1 to TRBJ1-4; the D gene is possibly TRBD1 (5 bases). Per germline, CDR1 SQVTM and CDR2 ANQGSEA. The CDR3 consists of 13 residues. Deletions cut 6 bases from V and 0 bases from J, with 8 bases between. In DNA, the CDR3 is TGCAGCGTCGGACACCCAACTAATGAAAAACTGTTTTTT. It is translated as CSVGHPTNEKLFF.

The chain has TRBV28 and TRBJ2-3; 10 positions agree with TRBD2. CDR1 and CDR2 from the germline V gene are MDHEN and SYDVKM. Trimming cost V 3 bases and J 5 bases; bases outside gene matches: 2. The CDR3 consists of 14 residues. The CDR3 spells CASSFRLAGDTQYF. CDR3 nucleotide sequence: TGTGCCAGCAGTTTTCGACTAGCGGGAGATACGCAGTATTTT.